A single sample gave rise to the 31 T cell receptor beta chains below, sequenced in a study of blood T cell repertoires in COVID-19 (dated by TCRdb to 2020 to 2021). Library preparation used the immunoSEQ multiplex PCR assay. Here the immuneACCESS table is served through TCRdb, limited to in-frame sequences with V and J called. Missing clones are a known gap in these copies; in checked studies unresolved V genes cover under half, and the rest lacks a known reason. The table for this sample lists more than 150,000 clones; around 80% of them were counted only once. Together, the top ten hold 13% to 15% of the sample. Sequenced material: PBMCs or T cells enriched from blood (not recorded which). The receptor set was obtained from a man in his 60s who had been exposed to COVID-19.

The J gene is TRBJ2-1, the V gene TRBV19, with TRBD2 matching over 16 bases. The CDR3 is made up of 17 amino acids. V shed 7 bases, J shed 4 bases, and the junction held 7 bases outside the gene matches. Germline V gene data show CDR1 as LNHDA and CDR2 as SQIVND (reference sequence). CDR3 sequence reads: CASTLLGLAGGYNEQFF. In DNA, the CDR3 is TGTGCCAGTACCTTATTGGGACTAGCGGGAGGGTACAATGAGCAGTTCTTC.

The genes are TRBV27 and TRBJ2-7; 10 bases are shared with TRBD1. CDR1 and CDR2 from the germline V gene are MNHEY and SMNVEV (reference sequence). The CDR3 sequence is 14 residues long. With 5 bases clipped from V and 6 bases from J, the junction kept 7 bases outside the gene matches. Here the CDR3 DNA reads TGTGCCAGCAGTCCCAGACAGGGGGCTGCCGAGCAGTACTTC. It yields the protein CASSPRQGAAEQYF.

This chain uses TRBV4-3 with TRBJ2-1; TRBD1 might be the D (6 bases). From germline, CDR1 is LGHNA and CDR2 YSLEER. V lost 6 bases and J lost 3, with 15 bases in between. The CDR3 sequence is 15 residues long. The CDR3 is CASSVRDTGYNEQFF. In nucleotides, the CDR3 is TGCGCCAGCAGTGTCCGGGACACTGGCTACAATGAGCAGTTCTTC.

This clone appeared a few times. The chain is built from TRBV5-6 and TRBJ1-1, with D tentatively TRBD1 (5 bases). V shed 0 bases and J shed 8 bases, with 11 bases lying between them. Germline lookup yields CDR1 SGHDT and CDR2 YYEEEE. The CDR3 has 13 residues. Here the CDR3 reads CASSLAGPGEAFF. The CDR3, as DNA: TGTGCCAGCAGCTTGGCAGGGCCAGGCGAAGCTTTCTTT.

The chain links TRBV19 to TRBJ2-7, with D possibly matching TRBD2 (7 bases). This CDR3 contains 15 residues. CDR1 and CDR2 from the germline V gene are LNHDA and SQIVND (reference sequence). V dropped 6 bases and J dropped 2 bases, with 17 bases sitting between them. CDR3 residues: CASRAGASGPYEQYF. CDR3 sequence (DNA): TGTGCCAGTAGGGCAGGGGCTAGCGGACCCTACGAGCAGTACTTC.

This clone was recorded only once. This chain connects TRBV6-6 to TRBJ1-6; 10 bases are a match to TRBD1. V dropped 6 bases and J dropped 7; count of bases not matched to a gene: 6. The CDR3 has 15 residues. Germline V CDR1 and CDR2: MNHNY, SVGAGI (reference sequence). In DNA form, the CDR3 reads TGTGCCAGCAGCCGAGGGACAGGGGTCAATTCACCCCTCCACTTT. Protein: CASSRGTGVNSPLHF.

The chain carries TRBV7-3 and TRBJ2-2; 12 bases map to TRBD2. The CDR3 is 17 residues long. J gave up 2 bases and V 3 bases, and 4 bases lay outside the gene matches. Germline lookup yields CDR1 SGHTA and CDR2 FQGTGA. The CDR3 DNA is TGTGCCAGCAGCTTCCTAGCGGGAGGGGTCAACACCGGGGAGCTGTTTTTT. Translating it yields CASSFLAGGVNTGELFF.

V usage is TRBV7-6 and J usage is TRBJ2-1; TRBD2 is a possible D gene (6 bases). The germline V and J ends were trimmed by 2 bases and 0 bases, with 11 bases remaining between them. This CDR3 is 16 amino acids long. Germline CDR1 SGHVS, CDR2 FNYEAQ. The CDR3 nucleotides are TGTGCCAGCAGCTTATTGGCGGGGAGCTCCTACAATGAGCAGTTCTTC. Translated: CASSLLAGSSYNEQFF.

The chain carries TRBV15 and TRBJ1-4; D might be TRBD1 (5 bases). Germline-derived CDR1 and CDR2 are LNHNV and YYDKDF (reference sequence). There are 15 residues in the CDR3. V lost 0 bases, J lost 8 bases, and 13 bases lay in between. The CDR3 sequence: CATSRDLVRGEKLFF. CDR3 sequence (DNA): TGTGCCACCAGCAGAGATCTCGTTAGGGGAGAAAAACTGTTTTTT.

V and J are TRBV4-1 and TRBJ1-5; possible D gene TRBD1, 6 bases. Germline CDR1 and CDR2: MGHRA and YSYEKL. The V and J ends lost 3 bases and 2 bases respectively, with 17 bases between them. The length of the CDR3 is 17 residues. The CDR3 loop reads CASSHADRPRGNQPQHF. DNA of the CDR3: TGCGCCAGCAGCCATGCCGACAGGCCTCGGGGCAATCAGCCCCAGCATTTT.

The chain is built from TRBV27 and TRBJ2-1; 9 bases are a match to TRBD1. This CDR3 is built from 12 residues. Germline V gene data show CDR1 as MNHEY and CDR2 as SMNVEV (reference sequence). Trimming took 8 bases from V and 10 from J; bases not matched to a gene: 6. The CDR3 DNA is TGTGCCAGCGGGGCGACAGGGGGAGAGCAGTTCTTC. Protein: CASGATGGEQFF.

This chain joins TRBV9 and TRBJ2-7; D is perhaps TRBD1 (5 bases). Germline V lookup: CDR1 SGDLS, CDR2 YYNGEE. The V gene lost 3 bases and the J gene lost 6 bases, with 16 bases spanning the gap. CDR3 size: 14 residues. The CDR3 bases are TGTGCCAGCAGCGCCTTATGGGGCGGCTCCGAGCAGTACTTC. Translated, it gives CASSALWGGSEQYF.

This chain joins TRBV5-1 and TRBJ1-1, with a possible D match to TRBD1 (5 bases). The length of the CDR3 is 15 residues. The V end lost 5 bases, the J end lost 5 bases, and 19 bases lay between the germline ends. Germline CDR1 is SGHRS and CDR2 is YFSETQ. CDR3 DNA sequence: TGCGCCAGCAGTCTCATGGCGGGGGTTGGGACTGAAGCTTTCTTT. Protein sequence: CASSLMAGVGTEAFF.

For the CDR3, the DNA is TGTGCCAGCAGTGTACTAATAGGGAACACTGAAGCTTTCTTT. Translating it yields CASSVLIGNTEAFF. The genes are TRBV2 and TRBJ1-1, with no clear D. V lost 4 bases and J 1 base, leaving 10 bases between the germline ends. The germline CDR1 and CDR2 sequences are SNHLY and FYNNEI. The CDR3 is made up of 14 amino acids.

This chain connects TRBV9 to TRBJ2-1; D perhaps matches TRBD2 (6 bases). The germline V gene has CDR1 SGDLS and CDR2 YYNGEE. V was clipped by 2 bases and J by 0 bases, with 21 bases between them. The CDR3 contains 19 residues. Here the CDR3 reads CASSVGLEIKFYSYNEQFF. Written as DNA, the CDR3 is TGTGCCAGCAGCGTGGGACTGGAGATTAAATTTTACTCCTACAATGAGCAGTTCTTC.

V and J are TRBV27 and TRBJ2-1; 7 nucleotides match TRBD1. The CDR3 spans 16 residues. V dropped 2 bases and J dropped 3; count of bases not matched to a gene: 7. Germline V CDR1 and CDR2: MNHEY, SMNVEV (reference sequence). CDR3: CASSLPPGQNYNEQFF. Written as DNA, the CDR3 is TGTGCCAGCAGTTTACCACCGGGACAGAACTACAATGAGCAGTTCTTC.

The gene calls are TRBV9 and TRBJ2-7, with D unresolved. CDR1 is SGDLS, CDR2 YYNGEE, per germline. Trimming stripped 0 bases from V and 2 bases from J, with 6 bases between. The CDR3 sequence is 13 residues long. The chain's CDR3 is CASSVDGTYEQYF. DNA of the CDR3: TGTGCCAGCAGCGTAGACGGTACCTACGAGCAGTACTTC.

The table lists this clone with a count of one. The chain recombines TRBV4-1 with TRBJ1-4, with TRBD1 as a possible D gene (6 bases). Trimming removed 1 base from V and 7 bases from J, with 7 bases in between. This CDR3 has 13 residues. Germline loops: CDR1 MGHRA, CDR2 YSYEKL. The CDR3 here is CASSQVRGEKLFF. The CDR3 DNA reads as TGCGCCAGCAGCCAAGTCAGGGGTGAAAAACTGTTTTTT.

This clone was seen more than once but under ten times. The chain uses TRBV28 and TRBJ1-1; 8 bases are a match to TRBD1. Germline CDR1 reads MDHEN; CDR2 reads SYDVKM. Trimming removed 6 bases from V and 4 bases from J; junction bases left unmatched: 7. CDR3 length: 14 amino acids. DNA of the CDR3: TGTGCCAGCAGACCCGAGACAGGGGTCACTGAAGCTTTCTTT. Translating it yields CASRPETGVTEAFF. The variable domain in full, completed from reference TRBV28 and TRBJ1-1, reads DVKVTQSSRYLVKRTGEKVFLECVQDMDHENMFWYRQDPGLGLRLIYFSYDVKMKEKGDIPEGYSVSREKKERFSLILESASTNQTSMYLCASRPETGVTEAFFGQGTRLTVV.

J is TRBJ1-2 and V is TRBV6-5; the match to TRBD1 covers 7 bases. The CDR3 covers 14 residues. V was clipped by 6 bases and J by 8 bases; unmatched bases: 12. The germline gives CDR1 MNHEY, CDR2 SVGAGI. The CDR3 bases are TGTGCCAGCAGCGAGCGGACAGGTGGGGCAGGCTACACCTTC. This translates into CASSERTGGAGYTF.

This clone has a single count. The chain couples TRBV28 to TRBJ2-7; tentatively, D is TRBD1 (5 bases). V lost 7 bases and J lost 6, with 13 bases in between. The CDR3 has 12 residues. The germline V gene has CDR1 MDHEN and CDR2 SYDVKM. Here the CDR3 reads CASTGRVGEQYF. The DNA for the CDR3 is TGTGCCAGCACGGGCAGGGTTGGCGAGCAGTACTTC. Full variable domain (outside the CDR3, taken from reference TRBV28 and TRBJ2-7): DVKVTQSSRYLVKRTGEKVFLECVQDMDHENMFWYRQDPGLGLRLIYFSYDVKMKEKGDIPEGYSVSREKKERFSLILESASTNQTSMYLCASTGRVGEQYFGPGTRLTVT.

V gene TRBV11-3 combines with J gene TRBJ2-1; TRBD1 agrees at 7 bases. In germline, CDR1 is SGHNT, CDR2 YENEEA. The CDR3 contains 12 residues. V lost 8 bases and J lost 8; bases outside the gene matches: 6. The CDR3 DNA sequence: TGTGCCAGCCGGGACAGCGGAGATGAGCAGTTCTTC. Translation: CASRDSGDEQFF.

V gene TRBV5-1 combines with J gene TRBJ2-3, with 8 bases that match TRBD2. The CDR3 length is 16 residues. The trim removed 1 base at V and 8 bases at J, leaving 12 bases unmatched. Per germline, CDR1 SGHRS and CDR2 YFSETQ. CDR3 loop: CASSLRAGGPDVTQYF. DNA for the CDR3: TGCGCCAGCAGCTTGAGGGCGGGAGGCCCAGACGTTACGCAGTATTTT.

Details on this clone: Germline is not matched at one junction end, which may reflect a read error. The chain links TRBV6-2 or TRBV6-3 to TRBJ2-1; a possible D gene is TRBD1 (6 bases). Per germline, CDR1 MNHEY and CDR2 SVGEGT. This CDR3 spans 17 amino acids. The CDR3 DNA follows: TGTGCCAGCAGCTACTCGGCTGACAGGAACTCCTACAATGAGCAGTTCTTC. This encodes CASSYSADRNSYNEQFF.

This clone was counted a single time. The chain joins TRBV5-1 to TRBJ2-2, with 7 bases fitting TRBD1. V trimming: 0 bases; J trimming: 4 bases; junction bases outside the gene matches: 3. This CDR3 contains 15 residues. The germline gives CDR1 SGHRS, CDR2 YFSETQ. CDR3 in DNA: TGCGCCAGCAGCTTGGGACAGGGATTCACCGGGGAGCTGTTTTTT. Protein product: CASSLGQGFTGELFF.

V is TRBV5-1 and J is TRBJ2-3; 7 nucleotides match TRBD2. Germline V gene data show CDR1 as SGHRS and CDR2 as YFSETQ. The V and J ends lost 4 bases and 2 bases, in that order; junction bases with no gene match: 16. This CDR3 is 18 amino acids long. CDR3 loop: CASSVRLRAGANTDTQYF. The DNA of the CDR3 is TGCGCCAGCAGCGTACGCCTAAGGGCGGGAGCAAACACAGATACGCAGTATTTT. Together with reference TRBV5-1 and TRBJ2-3, the CDR3 gives the full variable domain: KAGVTQTPRYLIKTRGQQVTLSCSPISGHRSVSWYQQTPGQGLQFLFEYFSETQRNKGNFPGRFSGRQFSNSRSEMNVSTLELGDSALYLCASSVRLRAGANTDTQYFGPGTRLTVL.

This clone has only one observation. This sequence joins TRBV27 and TRBJ2-4, with D maybe TRBD2 (6 bases). Germline lookup yields CDR1 MNHEY and CDR2 SMNVEV (reference sequence). Between the trimmed V and J ends, which lost 5 bases and 3 bases, there was a span of 14 bases. This CDR3 has 15 amino acids. Here the CDR3 DNA reads TGTGCCAGCAGTCCCCGGGTGGGGGGCAAAAACATTCAGTACTTC. Translated, it gives CASSPRVGGKNIQYF.

This CDR3 is CASRGQVEAFF. CDR3 in DNA: TGTGCCAGCAGGGGGCAGGTTGAAGCTTTCTTT. This rearrangement joins TRBV28 to TRBJ1-1, with D maybe TRBD1 (5 bases). There are 11 residues in the CDR3. Trimming took 6 bases from V and 7 from J, leaving 9 bases between them. Germline CDR1 is MDHEN and CDR2 is SYDVKM.

The CDR3 reads CASRKLGTGANEQYF. The CDR3 region has the DNA TGTGCCAGCAGAAAGCTGGGGACAGGGGCTAACGAGCAGTACTTC. The gene calls are TRBV2 and TRBJ2-7; TRBD1 aligns across 10 bases. V lost 6 bases to trimming and J lost 5 bases; unmatched junction nucleotides: 10. Germline V gene lookup returns CDR1 SNHLY and CDR2 FYNNEI. This CDR3 is 15 amino acids long.

Only one count was recorded for this clone. The V gene is TRBV29-1, the J gene TRBJ1-2; no clear D. V lost 0 bases, J lost 8 bases, and 19 bases lay in between. Germline V lookup: CDR1 SQVTM, CDR2 ANQGSEA. The CDR3 totals 15 residues. CDR3 sequence reads: CSVEDRLREYGGYTF. In DNA, the CDR3 is TGCAGCGTTGAAGACAGATTAAGGGAGTATGGCGGCTACACCTTC.

This clone was seen once. The CDR3 DNA sequence: TGTGCCAGCAGCCAAGAACTAGCGGGTGCCAATGAGCAGTTCTTC. The encoded protein is CASSQELAGANEQFF. This rearrangement joins TRBV3-1 (or the pseudogene TRBV3-2) to TRBJ2-1; 9 bases are shared with TRBD2. CDR1 and CDR2 from the germline V gene are LGHDT and YNNKEL (reference sequence). V dropped 0 bases and J dropped 6; count of bases not matched to a gene: 3. This CDR3 is 15 amino acids long.